The following is a T cell receptor beta chain sequence with its context. As yet, its antigen is unknown. The V segment lost 5 bases and the J segment 6 bases; nucleotides outside the gene matches: 7. The CDR3 length is 15 residues. This specimen comes from a study of prognosis after radiotherapy for stage I lung cancer. The study's findings and limits: Compared with a median of 10,088 beforehand, unique TCR clone counts dropped to almost 7,000 after stereotactic body radiation therapy.

TCR beta CDR3 was amplified from genomic DNA by two-round multiplex PCR. Used in first-round PCR were primers specific to each TRBV and TRBJ gene. TCRdb reanalysed the multiplex PCR reads using MiXCR and keeps one entry per CDR3 protein. The data contain roughly 23,000 distinct CDR3 sequences, more than 40% of them singletons. Specimen: PBMCs, collected before or after stereotactic body radiation therapy (not recorded which). The V and J genes are TRBV12-3 or TRBV12-4 and TRBJ1-6, with 7 nucleotides matching TRBD1. The sequence derives from a donor aged 50 or older with non-small cell lung cancer. The CDR3 region is CASSRQGTSNSPLHF. CDR3 nucleotide sequence: TGTGCCAGCAGTCGACAGGGAACTAGTAATTCACCCCTCCACTTT.